A selection of T cell receptor beta chains follows, all from one sample in a study of shared T cell receptors in the human thymus. Profiled with immunoSEQ multiplex PCR; TCRdb holds only in-frame clones, not every one. The table records some 400,000 clones, just under 95% of them present only once. The material sequenced was thymocytes. The source is a human donor. The CDR3 runs from the conserved cysteine through the conserved F or W. The D gene is left open where the match is weak. Size tells how often a clone was seen (once, few, many) or the class of an expanded clone, and some rows leave it out.

cdr3_nt: TGTGCCAGCAGCTTACCCAAGACAGCTAGGGAGCAGTTCTTC
cdr3_aa: CASSLPKTAREQFF
clone_size: NA
v_call: TRBV7-9
d_call: NA
j_call: TRBJ2-1

cdr3_nt: TGTGCCAGCAGTTTAACACACTATGGCTACACCTTC
cdr3_aa: CASSLTHYGYTF
clone_size: NA
v_call: TRBV27
d_call: NA
j_call: TRBJ1-2

cdr3_nt: TGTGCCAGCAGAGAGGAGGTGGCGGACTCTGGGGCCAACGTCCTGACTTTC
cdr3_aa: CASREEVADSGANVLTF
clone_size: NA
v_call: TRBV2
d_call: NA
j_call: TRBJ2-6

cdr3_nt: TGTGCCAGTAGCCCTGTTTTCCAGGGGGCAATTGATCAGCCCCAGCATTTT
cdr3_aa: CASSPVFQGAIDQPQHF
clone_size: NA
v_call: TRBV19
d_call: TRBD1
j_call: TRBJ1-5

cdr3_nt: TGTGCCAGCAGTGAAGCGGGCAGGGGGCCCTACGAGCAGTACTTC
cdr3_aa: CASSEAGRGPYEQYF
clone_size: NA
v_call: TRBV6-1
d_call: TRBD1
j_call: TRBJ2-7

cdr3_nt: TGTGCCAGCAGCTTCCGGACTAGCGGGATACCTAAGGATACGCAGTATTTT
cdr3_aa: CASSFRTSGIPKDTQYF
clone_size: NA
v_call: TRBV7-2
d_call: TRBD2
j_call: TRBJ2-3

cdr3_nt: TGTGCCAGCAGTTTATGGGCGGGACAGGGCGCGGACGAGCAGTACTTC
cdr3_aa: CASSLWAGQGADEQYF
clone_size: NA
v_call: TRBV27
d_call: TRBD1
j_call: TRBJ2-7

cdr3_nt: TGTGCCAGCCCGCCCCCCAGTAGCGGGAGATCGGACGAGCAGTACTTC
cdr3_aa: CASPPPSSGRSDEQYF
clone_size: NA
v_call: TRBV2
d_call: TRBD2
j_call: TRBJ2-7

cdr3_nt: TGCGCCAGCAGCTTGGGTGGCAGGGCAATTTGTTACGAGCAGTACTTC
cdr3_aa: CASSLGGRAICYEQYF
clone_size: NA
v_call: TRBV5-1
d_call: NA
j_call: TRBJ2-7

cdr3_nt: TGCAGCGTAGGTAGCGGGAGCCCAGGGTCACCAGCTTACGAGCAGTACTTC
cdr3_aa: CSVGSGSPGSPAYEQYF
clone_size: NA
v_call: TRBV29-1
d_call: TRBD2
j_call: TRBJ2-7

cdr3_nt: TGTGCCAGCAGCCCCGGACCAAATGAGCAGTTCTTC
cdr3_aa: CASSPGPNEQFF
clone_size: NA
v_call: TRBV7-2
d_call: NA
j_call: TRBJ2-1

cdr3_nt: TGTGCCAGCAGTTCACCACGGAGCTATGGCTACACCTTC
cdr3_aa: CASSSPRSYGYTF
clone_size: NA
v_call: TRBV28
d_call: NA
j_call: TRBJ1-2

cdr3_nt: TGCAGCGTGGGACTAGCGGGAGCCACAGATACGCAGTATTTT
cdr3_aa: CSVGLAGATDTQYF
clone_size: few
v_call: TRBV29-1
d_call: TRBD2
j_call: TRBJ2-3

cdr3_nt: TGTGCCAGCAGCTCTACTCACAGGGACAATGGCTACACCTTC
cdr3_aa: CASSSTHRDNGYTF
clone_size: NA
v_call: TRBV5-4
d_call: NA
j_call: TRBJ1-2

cdr3_nt: TGCAGTGCTAGTACGCCAGCGGAGCAGTTCTTC
cdr3_aa: CSASTPAEQFF
clone_size: NA
v_call: TRBV20-1
d_call: NA
j_call: TRBJ2-1

cdr3_nt: TGTGCCAGCAGTTACGTCCAGGGGGCGACTAACTATGGCTACACCTTC
cdr3_aa: CASSYVQGATNYGYTF
clone_size: NA
v_call: TRBV6-6
d_call: TRBD1
j_call: TRBJ1-2

cdr3_nt: TGTGCCTGGAGTGAACCGGGACTAGGTAAAAAACTGTTTTTT
cdr3_aa: CAWSEPGLGKKLFF
clone_size: NA
v_call: TRBV30
d_call: NA
j_call: TRBJ1-4

cdr3_nt: TGTGCCAGCAGCGGGGCAACAGGGGCCCCCCTTGCAACTAATGAAAAACTGTTTTTT
cdr3_aa: CASSGATGAPLATNEKLFF
clone_size: NA
v_call: TRBV9
d_call: TRBD1
j_call: TRBJ1-4

cdr3_nt: TGTGCCAGCAGCCCCGACAGGGTTTTGGAGACCCAGTACTTC
cdr3_aa: CASSPDRVLETQYF
clone_size: once
v_call: TRBV7-6
d_call: TRBD1
j_call: TRBJ2-5

cdr3_nt: TGTGCCAGCAGTTCCCCCCCGGGACAGGGTGTAAGTGTGACAGATACGCAGTATTTT
cdr3_aa: CASSSPPGQGVSVTDTQYF
clone_size: NA
v_call: TRBV27
d_call: TRBD1
j_call: TRBJ2-3

cdr3_nt: TGTGCCATCAGTGATTGGGGACGGTACACTGAAGCTTTCTTT
cdr3_aa: CAISDWGRYTEAFF
clone_size: NA
v_call: TRBV10-3
d_call: NA
j_call: TRBJ1-1

cdr3_nt: TGTGCCATCAGTGATGGGAGGGACGCTCCGCTAAGCAATGAGCAGTTCTTC
cdr3_aa: CAISDGRDAPLSNEQFF
clone_size: NA
v_call: TRBV10-3
d_call: TRBD2
j_call: TRBJ2-1

cdr3_nt: TGTGCCAGCAGCTTACGGGACACCCTACCAACTAATGAAAAACTGTTTTTT
cdr3_aa: CASSLRDTLPTNEKLFF
clone_size: NA
v_call: TRBV11-3
d_call: NA
j_call: TRBJ1-4

cdr3_nt: TGTGCCATCAGTGATTTAGGGGGTAAAAGCTCCTACAATGAGCAGTTCTTC
cdr3_aa: CAISDLGGKSSYNEQFF
clone_size: NA
v_call: TRBV10-3
d_call: NA
j_call: TRBJ2-1

cdr3_nt: TGTGCCAGCAGCAACGGACTAGCGGGAGGGCCAAGCTCCTACAATGAGCAGTTCTTC
cdr3_aa: CASSNGLAGGPSSYNEQFF
clone_size: NA
v_call: TRBV28
d_call: TRBD2
j_call: TRBJ2-1

cdr3_nt: TGTGCCAGCAGCTTAACAGGGAAGAACACTGAAGCTTTCTTT
cdr3_aa: CASSLTGKNTEAFF
clone_size: NA
v_call: TRBV7-2
d_call: NA
j_call: TRBJ1-1

cdr3_nt: TGCGCCAGCAGAGGAAAAGGGCAGGCGGGCTACACCTTC
cdr3_aa: CASRGKGQAGYTF
clone_size: once
v_call: TRBV10-2
d_call: NA
j_call: TRBJ1-2

cdr3_nt: TGTGCCAGCAGTTACTCGTGGGGAAATGAGCAGTTCTTC
cdr3_aa: CASSYSWGNEQFF
clone_size: NA
v_call: TRBV6-5
d_call: NA
j_call: TRBJ2-1

cdr3_nt: TGTGCCAGCAGCGCGCAAAAGACACATGGAAACACCATATATTTT
cdr3_aa: CASSAQKTHGNTIYF
clone_size: NA
v_call: TRBV9
d_call: NA
j_call: TRBJ1-3

cdr3_nt: TGCGCCAGCAGTGGAGGTTGCGGGAGGGGGAGCACAGATACGCAGTATTTT
cdr3_aa: CASSGGCGRGSTDTQYF
clone_size: NA
v_call: TRBV10-2
d_call: TRBD2
j_call: TRBJ2-3

cdr3_nt: TGTGCCAGCAGTTTGCTTGGAGGGTACAGTGAAAAACTGTTTTTT
cdr3_aa: CASSLLGGYSEKLFF
clone_size: NA
v_call: TRBV27
d_call: NA
j_call: TRBJ1-4

cdr3_nt: TGCGCCAGCAGCTTGGTCGGGACAGACTCTGGAAACACCATATATTTT
cdr3_aa: CASSLVGTDSGNTIYF
clone_size: NA
v_call: TRBV5-1
d_call: TRBD1
j_call: TRBJ1-3

cdr3_nt: TGTGCCAGCAGCCAGCCCGACAGGTTTGCTGGAGATACGCAGTATTTT
cdr3_aa: CASSQPDRFAGDTQYF
clone_size: once
v_call: TRBV14
d_call: NA
j_call: TRBJ2-3

cdr3_nt: TGTGCCAGCAGCAGCTGGAATGAGCAGTTCTTC
cdr3_aa: CASSSWNEQFF
clone_size: NA
v_call: TRBV5-6
d_call: NA
j_call: TRBJ2-1

cdr3_nt: TGCGCCAGCGGTCCGGACTGGGGCAATCAGCCCCAGCATTTT
cdr3_aa: CASGPDWGNQPQHF
clone_size: NA
v_call: TRBV4-3
d_call: NA
j_call: TRBJ1-5

cdr3_nt: TGTGCCAGCAGTCCTACGGACCGTTTCAACTACGAGCAGTACTTC
cdr3_aa: CASSPTDRFNYEQYF
clone_size: NA
v_call: TRBV28
d_call: NA
j_call: TRBJ2-7

cdr3_nt: TGTGCCAGCAGCTTAGACAACGTCTACGAGCAGTACTTC
cdr3_aa: CASSLDNVYEQYF
clone_size: NA
v_call: TRBV7-8
d_call: NA
j_call: TRBJ2-7

cdr3_nt: TGTGCAAGTCGCTTAGTTGGGTTTAGCGGGTTCTACAATGAGCAGTTCTTC
cdr3_aa: CASRLVGFSGFYNEQFF
clone_size: NA
v_call: TRBV12-2
d_call: NA
j_call: TRBJ2-1

cdr3_nt: TGTGCCAGCAGTCCTACTAGCGGGAGGTACCAAGAGACCCAGTACTTC
cdr3_aa: CASSPTSGRYQETQYF
clone_size: NA
v_call: TRBV28
d_call: TRBD2
j_call: TRBJ2-5

cdr3_nt: TGTGCCATCTCGGACAAGAACTATGGCTACACCTTC
cdr3_aa: CAISDKNYGYTF
clone_size: NA
v_call: TRBV10-3
d_call: NA
j_call: TRBJ1-2

cdr3_nt: TGTGCCAGCAGTTTAACAGGGCCCATTCTCTCTGGGGCCAACGTCCTGACTTTC
cdr3_aa: CASSLTGPILSGANVLTF
clone_size: once
v_call: TRBV27
d_call: NA
j_call: TRBJ2-6

cdr3_nt: TGTGCCAGCAGCATACGTCTGACAGGGGTGTCCACAGATACGCAGTATTTT
cdr3_aa: CASSIRLTGVSTDTQYF
clone_size: NA
v_call: TRBV5-8
d_call: TRBD1
j_call: TRBJ2-3

cdr3_nt: TGTGCCAGCAGCGCCCTCGGCGCCACAGATACGCAGTATTTT
cdr3_aa: CASSALGATDTQYF
clone_size: NA
v_call: TRBV11-2
d_call: NA
j_call: TRBJ2-3

cdr3_nt: TGTGCCAGCAGGGGACTAGCGGGAGCACAACGAAACATTCAGTACTTC
cdr3_aa: CASRGLAGAQRNIQYF
clone_size: NA
v_call: TRBV27
d_call: TRBD2
j_call: TRBJ2-4

cdr3_nt: TGTGCCAGCAGGACCGCTAGCGGGGTTACAGATACGCAGTATTTT
cdr3_aa: CASRTASGVTDTQYF
clone_size: NA
v_call: TRBV27
d_call: TRBD2
j_call: TRBJ2-3

cdr3_nt: TGCGCCAGCAGCGGACAGGGACCTGGGGCCAACGTCCTGACTTTC
cdr3_aa: CASSGQGPGANVLTF
clone_size: NA
v_call: TRBV4-1
d_call: TRBD1
j_call: TRBJ2-6

cdr3_nt: TGTGCCAGCAGTTCCGAGGGGGCGGGGCGGGCGACTGAAGCTTTCTTT
cdr3_aa: CASSSEGAGRATEAFF
clone_size: NA
v_call: TRBV28
d_call: TRBD1
j_call: TRBJ1-1

cdr3_nt: TGCGCCAGCAGCTTGGCAGTGACTGAAAAACTGTTTTTT
cdr3_aa: CASSLAVTEKLFF
clone_size: NA
v_call: TRBV5-1
d_call: NA
j_call: TRBJ1-4

cdr3_nt: TGCGCCAGCAGCTTGGAAGGGCAGGGGGGAGAGCCAACTAATGAAAAACTGTTTTTT
cdr3_aa: CASSLEGQGGEPTNEKLFF
clone_size: NA
v_call: TRBV5-1
d_call: TRBD1
j_call: TRBJ1-4

cdr3_nt: TGTGCCACCAGCAGGCTCTGTAAGGAACAGAGAGGCAATCAGCCCCAGCATTTT
cdr3_aa: CATSRLCKEQRGNQPQHF
clone_size: NA
v_call: TRBV15
d_call: NA
j_call: TRBJ1-5

cdr3_nt: TGTGCCATCAGTGCAGGGGGAAAAGAGACCCAGTACTTC
cdr3_aa: CAISAGGKETQYF
clone_size: NA
v_call: TRBV10-3
d_call: TRBD1
j_call: TRBJ2-5

cdr3_nt: TGTGCCAGCAGCGTAGGAGGGGGTGATAATCAGCCCCAGCATTTT
cdr3_aa: CASSVGGGDNQPQHF
clone_size: NA
v_call: TRBV9
d_call: NA
j_call: TRBJ1-5

cdr3_nt: TGTGCCAGCATTCCAGCGTCCCCGTATTTT
cdr3_aa: CASIPASPYF
clone_size: NA
v_call: TRBV7-6
d_call: NA
j_call: TRBJ2-3

cdr3_nt: TGCGCCAGCAGCCAAGAGCCACGGGGCCAGGGGTATGGCTACACCTTC
cdr3_aa: CASSQEPRGQGYGYTF
clone_size: NA
v_call: TRBV4-3
d_call: NA
j_call: TRBJ1-2

cdr3_nt: TGTGCCTGGTCCCTAACTGGGGGGGACCCCAAAGTAGAGACCCAGTACTTC
cdr3_aa: CAWSLTGGDPKVETQYF
clone_size: NA
v_call: TRBV30
d_call: TRBD2
j_call: TRBJ2-5

cdr3_nt: TGTGCCAGTAGTTGGACAGGGGACCAAGAGACCCAGTACTTC
cdr3_aa: CASSWTGDQETQYF
clone_size: NA
v_call: TRBV19
d_call: TRBD1
j_call: TRBJ2-5

cdr3_nt: TGTGCCAGCAGCCCACTAGCGGGAGGGCCTATCTACGAGCAGTACTTC
cdr3_aa: CASSPLAGGPIYEQYF
clone_size: NA
v_call: TRBV4-2
d_call: TRBD2
j_call: TRBJ2-7

cdr3_nt: TGTGCCAGCAGCTTAGGGACAGGGTTAGAGCTCGACTATGGCTACACCTTC
cdr3_aa: CASSLGTGLELDYGYTF
clone_size: NA
v_call: TRBV7-9
d_call: TRBD1
j_call: TRBJ1-2

cdr3_nt: TGTGCCAGCAGCTTAGTGCTAGCGGGATACACAGATACGCAGTATTTT
cdr3_aa: CASSLVLAGYTDTQYF
clone_size: NA
v_call: TRBV7-9
d_call: TRBD2
j_call: TRBJ2-3